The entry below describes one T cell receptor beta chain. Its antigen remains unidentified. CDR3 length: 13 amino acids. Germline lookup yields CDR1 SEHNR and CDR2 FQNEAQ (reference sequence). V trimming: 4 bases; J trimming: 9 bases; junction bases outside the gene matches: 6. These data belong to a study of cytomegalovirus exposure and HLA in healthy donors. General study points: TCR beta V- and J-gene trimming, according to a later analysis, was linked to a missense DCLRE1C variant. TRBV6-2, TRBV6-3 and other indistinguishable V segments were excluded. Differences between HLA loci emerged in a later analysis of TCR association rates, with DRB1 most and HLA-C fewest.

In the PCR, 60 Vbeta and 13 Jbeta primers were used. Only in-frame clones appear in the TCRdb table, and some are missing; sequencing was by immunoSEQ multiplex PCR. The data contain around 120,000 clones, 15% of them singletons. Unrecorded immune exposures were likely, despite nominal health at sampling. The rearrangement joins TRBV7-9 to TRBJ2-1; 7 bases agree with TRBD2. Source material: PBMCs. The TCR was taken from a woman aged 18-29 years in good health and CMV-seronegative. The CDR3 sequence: CASSYTSAGEQFF. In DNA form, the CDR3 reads TGTGCCAGCAGCTATACTAGCGCGGGTGAGCAGTTCTTC.